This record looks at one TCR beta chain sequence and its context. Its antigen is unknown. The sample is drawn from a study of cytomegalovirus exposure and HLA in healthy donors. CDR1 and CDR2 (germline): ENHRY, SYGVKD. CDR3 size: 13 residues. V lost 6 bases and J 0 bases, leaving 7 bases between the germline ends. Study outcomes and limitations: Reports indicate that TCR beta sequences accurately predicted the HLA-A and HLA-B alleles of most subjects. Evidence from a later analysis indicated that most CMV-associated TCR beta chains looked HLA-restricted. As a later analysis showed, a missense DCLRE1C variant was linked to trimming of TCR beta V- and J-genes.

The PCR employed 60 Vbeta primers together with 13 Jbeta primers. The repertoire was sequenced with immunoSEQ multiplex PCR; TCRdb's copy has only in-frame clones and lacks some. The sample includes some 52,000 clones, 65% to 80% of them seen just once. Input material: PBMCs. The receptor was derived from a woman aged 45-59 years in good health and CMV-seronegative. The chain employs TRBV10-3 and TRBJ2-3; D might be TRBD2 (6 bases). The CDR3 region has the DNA TGTGCCATCAGCGGGACTAGCACAGATACGCAGTATTTT. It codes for CAISGTSTDTQYF.